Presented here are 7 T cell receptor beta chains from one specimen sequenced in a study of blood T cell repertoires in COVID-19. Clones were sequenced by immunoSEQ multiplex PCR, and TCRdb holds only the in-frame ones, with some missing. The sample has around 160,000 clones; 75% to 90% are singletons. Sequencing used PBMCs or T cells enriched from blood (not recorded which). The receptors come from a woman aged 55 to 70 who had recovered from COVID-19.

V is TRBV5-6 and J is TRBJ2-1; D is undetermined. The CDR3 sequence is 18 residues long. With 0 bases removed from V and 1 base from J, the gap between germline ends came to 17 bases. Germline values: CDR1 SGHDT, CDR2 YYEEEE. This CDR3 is CASSLAGFVSLSYNEQFF. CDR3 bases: TGTGCCAGCAGCTTGGCAGGTTTCGTGTCCCTATCCTACAATGAGCAGTTCTTC.

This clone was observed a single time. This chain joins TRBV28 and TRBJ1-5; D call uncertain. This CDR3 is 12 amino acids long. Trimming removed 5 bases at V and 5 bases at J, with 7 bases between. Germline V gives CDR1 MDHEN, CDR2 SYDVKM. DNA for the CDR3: TGTGCCAGCAGTACCCCGGATCAGCCCCAGCATTTT. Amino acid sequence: CASSTPDQPQHF.

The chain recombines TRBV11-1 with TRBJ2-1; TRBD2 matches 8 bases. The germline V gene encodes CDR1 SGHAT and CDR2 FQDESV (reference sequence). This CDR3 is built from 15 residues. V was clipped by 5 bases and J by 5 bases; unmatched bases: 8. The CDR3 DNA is TGTGCCAGCAGCCCCTACGCGGGAGGTCACAATGAGCAGTTCTTC. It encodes CASSPYAGGHNEQFF.

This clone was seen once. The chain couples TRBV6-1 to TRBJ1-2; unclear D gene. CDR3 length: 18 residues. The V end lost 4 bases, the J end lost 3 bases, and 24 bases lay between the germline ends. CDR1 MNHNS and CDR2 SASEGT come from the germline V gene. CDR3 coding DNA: TGTGCCAGCAGTGCCGGGTGGGGTAAGGGAGAACTATACTATGGCTACACCTTC. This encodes CASSAGWGKGELYYGYTF.

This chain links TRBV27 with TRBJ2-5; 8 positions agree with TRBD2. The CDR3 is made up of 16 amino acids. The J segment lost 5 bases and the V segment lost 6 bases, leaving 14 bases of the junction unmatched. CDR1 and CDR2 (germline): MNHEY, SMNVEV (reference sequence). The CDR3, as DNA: TGTGCCAGCAGCCCAAGGGCCCGGGAGGGCGGGGAGACCCAGTACTTC. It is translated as CASSPRAREGGETQYF.

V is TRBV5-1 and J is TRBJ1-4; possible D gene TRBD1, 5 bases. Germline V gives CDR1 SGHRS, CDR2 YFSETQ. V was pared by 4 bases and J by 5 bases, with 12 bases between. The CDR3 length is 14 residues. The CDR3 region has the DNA TGCGCCAGCAGCCTGCAGGGTATCAATGAAAAACTGTTTTTT. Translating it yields CASSLQGINEKLFF.

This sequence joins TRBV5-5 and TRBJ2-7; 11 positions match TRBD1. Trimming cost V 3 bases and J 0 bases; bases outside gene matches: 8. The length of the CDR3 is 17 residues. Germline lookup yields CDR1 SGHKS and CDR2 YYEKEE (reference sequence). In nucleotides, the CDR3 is TGTGCCAGCAGCTCCCCCCCAGGGACAGGGGGCTCCTACGAGCAGTACTTC. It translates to CASSSPPGTGGSYEQYF.